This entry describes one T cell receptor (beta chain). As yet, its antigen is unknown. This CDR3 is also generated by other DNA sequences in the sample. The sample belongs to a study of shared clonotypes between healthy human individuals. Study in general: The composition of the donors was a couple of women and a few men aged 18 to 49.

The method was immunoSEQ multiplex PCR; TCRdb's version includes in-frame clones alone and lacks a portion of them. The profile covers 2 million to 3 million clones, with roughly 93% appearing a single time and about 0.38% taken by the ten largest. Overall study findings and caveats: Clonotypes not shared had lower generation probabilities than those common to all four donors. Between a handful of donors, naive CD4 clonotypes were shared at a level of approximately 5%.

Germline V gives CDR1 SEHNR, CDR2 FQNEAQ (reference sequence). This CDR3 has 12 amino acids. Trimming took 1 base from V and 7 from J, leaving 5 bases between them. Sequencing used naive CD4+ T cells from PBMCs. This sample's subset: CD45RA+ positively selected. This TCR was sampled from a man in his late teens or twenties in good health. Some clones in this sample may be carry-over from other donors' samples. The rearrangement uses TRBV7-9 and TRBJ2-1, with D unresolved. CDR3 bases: TGTGCCAGCAGCTTAGTAGGTAATGAGCAGTTCTTC. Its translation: CASSLVGNEQFF.